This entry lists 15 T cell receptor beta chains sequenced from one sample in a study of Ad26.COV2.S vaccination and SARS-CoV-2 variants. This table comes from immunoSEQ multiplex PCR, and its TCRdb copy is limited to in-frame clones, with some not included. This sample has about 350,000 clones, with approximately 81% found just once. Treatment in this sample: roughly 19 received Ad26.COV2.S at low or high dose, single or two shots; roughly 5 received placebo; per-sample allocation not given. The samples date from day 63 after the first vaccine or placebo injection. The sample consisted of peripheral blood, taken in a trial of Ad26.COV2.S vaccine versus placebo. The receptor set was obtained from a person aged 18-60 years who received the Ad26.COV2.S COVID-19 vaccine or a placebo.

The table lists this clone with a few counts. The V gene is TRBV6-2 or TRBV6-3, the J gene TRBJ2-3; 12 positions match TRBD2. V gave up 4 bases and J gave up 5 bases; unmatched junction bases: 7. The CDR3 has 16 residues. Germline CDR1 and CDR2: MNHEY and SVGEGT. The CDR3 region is CASSFRTSGTRDTQYF. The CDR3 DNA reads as TGTGCCAGCAGTTTCCGGACTAGCGGGACGAGAGATACGCAGTATTTT.

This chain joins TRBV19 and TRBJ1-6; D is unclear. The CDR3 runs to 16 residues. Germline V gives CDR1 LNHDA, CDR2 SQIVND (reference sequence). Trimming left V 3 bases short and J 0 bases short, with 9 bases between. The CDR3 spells CASSIFFRSYNSPLHF. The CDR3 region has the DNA TGTGCCAGTAGTATTTTCTTCCGCTCCTATAATTCACCCCTCCACTTT.

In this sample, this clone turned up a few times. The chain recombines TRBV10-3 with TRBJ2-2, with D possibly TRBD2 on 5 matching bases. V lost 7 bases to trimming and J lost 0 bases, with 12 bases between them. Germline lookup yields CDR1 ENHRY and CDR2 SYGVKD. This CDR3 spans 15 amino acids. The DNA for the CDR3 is TGTGCCATCAAAGGCATCGGGGCGAACACCGGGGAGCTGTTTTTT. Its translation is CAIKGIGANTGELFF.

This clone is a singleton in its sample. The CDR3 sequence: CASSSTGGRPTYEQYF. DNA of the CDR3: TGTGCCAGCAGTTCCACTGGCGGGAGGCCAACCTACGAGCAGTACTTC. The chain links TRBV28 to TRBJ2-7, with 8 bases lining up with TRBD2. V gave up 4 bases and J gave up 2 bases; unmatched junction bases: 10. Per the germline V gene, CDR1 is MDHEN and CDR2 is SYDVKM. This CDR3 contains 16 residues.

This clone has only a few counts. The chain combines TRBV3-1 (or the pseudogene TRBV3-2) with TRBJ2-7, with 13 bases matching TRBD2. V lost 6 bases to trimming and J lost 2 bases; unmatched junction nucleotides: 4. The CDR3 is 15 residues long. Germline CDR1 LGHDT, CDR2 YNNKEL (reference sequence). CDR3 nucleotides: TGTGCCAGCAGGTTAACTAGCGGGGGGGCCTACGAGCAGTACTTC. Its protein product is CASRLTSGGAYEQYF.

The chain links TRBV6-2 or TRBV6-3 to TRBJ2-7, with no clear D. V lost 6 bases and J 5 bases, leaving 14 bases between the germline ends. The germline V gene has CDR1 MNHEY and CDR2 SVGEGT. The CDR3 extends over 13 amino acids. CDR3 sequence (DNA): TGTGCCAGCAGCAACAGCCGTTTCGACGAGCAGTACTTC. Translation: CASSNSRFDEQYF.

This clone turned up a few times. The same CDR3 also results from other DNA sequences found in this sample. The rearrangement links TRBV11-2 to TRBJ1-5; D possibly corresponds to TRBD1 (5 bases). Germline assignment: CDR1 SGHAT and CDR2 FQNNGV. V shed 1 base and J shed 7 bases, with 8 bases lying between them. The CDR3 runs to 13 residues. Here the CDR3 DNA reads TGTGCCAGCAGCTTAGGAGACAGACAGCCCCAGCATTTT. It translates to CASSLGDRQPQHF.

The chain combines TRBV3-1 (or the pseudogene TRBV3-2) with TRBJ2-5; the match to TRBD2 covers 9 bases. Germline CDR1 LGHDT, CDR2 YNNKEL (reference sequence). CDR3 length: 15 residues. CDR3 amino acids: CAAGEAGGRWETQYF. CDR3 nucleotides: TGTGCAGCGGGAGAAGCGGGAGGAAGATGGGAGACCCAGTACTTC.

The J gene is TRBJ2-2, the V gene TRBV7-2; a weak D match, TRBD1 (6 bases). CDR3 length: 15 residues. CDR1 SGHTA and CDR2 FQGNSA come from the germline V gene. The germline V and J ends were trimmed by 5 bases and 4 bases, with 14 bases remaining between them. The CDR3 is CASSRDIRGTGELFF. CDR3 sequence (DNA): TGTGCCAGCAGCAGGGACATCAGGGGCACCGGGGAGCTGTTTTTT.

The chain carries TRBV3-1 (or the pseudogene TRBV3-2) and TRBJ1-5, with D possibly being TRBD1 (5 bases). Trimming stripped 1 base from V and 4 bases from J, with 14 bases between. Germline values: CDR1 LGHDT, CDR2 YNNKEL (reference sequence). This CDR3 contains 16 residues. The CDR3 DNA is TGTGCCAGCAGCCAAGGGTCAGGGTTTGGGAATCAGCCCCAGCATTTT. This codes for CASSQGSGFGNQPQHF.

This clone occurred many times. CDR3 sequence: CASSARGGENLGPLHF. The CDR3 coding sequence is TGCGCCAGCAGCGCGAGGGGTGGGGAAAACCTGGGCCCCCTCCACTTT. The chain couples TRBV4-1 to TRBJ1-6; D may be TRBD1 (5 bases). The CDR3 runs 16 residues. The germline V gene has CDR1 MGHRA and CDR2 YSYEKL. V dropped 5 bases and J dropped 13 bases, with 24 bases sitting between them.

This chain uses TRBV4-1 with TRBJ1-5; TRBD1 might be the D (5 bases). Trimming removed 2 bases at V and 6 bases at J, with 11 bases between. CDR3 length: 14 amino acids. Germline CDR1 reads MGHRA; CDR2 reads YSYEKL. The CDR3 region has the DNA TGCGCCAGCAGCCAAACAGGAGAGTCTCAGCCCCAGCATTTT. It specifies CASSQTGESQPQHF.

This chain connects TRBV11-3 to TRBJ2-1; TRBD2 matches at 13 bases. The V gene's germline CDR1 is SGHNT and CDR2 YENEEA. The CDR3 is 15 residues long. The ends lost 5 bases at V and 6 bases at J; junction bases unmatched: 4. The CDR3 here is CASSTLAGGRNEQFF. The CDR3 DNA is TGTGCCAGCAGCACACTAGCGGGAGGGCGCAATGAGCAGTTCTTC.

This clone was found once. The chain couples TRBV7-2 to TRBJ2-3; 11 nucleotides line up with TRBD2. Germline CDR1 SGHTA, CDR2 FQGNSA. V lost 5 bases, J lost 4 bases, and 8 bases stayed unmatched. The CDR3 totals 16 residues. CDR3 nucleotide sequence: TGTGCCAGCAGCGTCATAGCGGGGGGGCCGTCAGATACGCAGTATTTT. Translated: CASSVIAGGPSDTQYF.

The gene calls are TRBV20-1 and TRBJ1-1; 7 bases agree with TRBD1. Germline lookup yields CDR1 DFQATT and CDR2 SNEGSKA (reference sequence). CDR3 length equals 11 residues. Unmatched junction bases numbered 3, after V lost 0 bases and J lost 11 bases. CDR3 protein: CSARDQGGAFF. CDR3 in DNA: TGCAGTGCTAGAGATCAGGGGGGGGCTTTCTTT.